This T cell receptor beta chain derives from a study of regulatory T cells in long-lasting Graves disease (dated by TCRdb to about 2021). Background for the entire study: To count as having persistent Graves' disease, a patient had to have received antithyroid drug treatment for over 5 years with TSH receptor autoantibodies remaining persistently positive. Peripheral blood TCR sequencing and RNA sequencing compared persistent Graves' disease patients with newly diagnosed Graves' disease patients. The study took place in China and was registered as a clinical trial. A total of roughly 35 samples were covered by TCR sequencing, comprising approximately 13 persistent and approximately 20 newly diagnosed Graves' disease patients. Persistent Graves' disease patients in the clinical cohort had taken antithyroid drugs for roughly ten years on average.

Libraries were prepared through multiplex PCR. Sequenced on an Illumina HiSeq 4000. To build TCR beta libraries, CDR3 regions were amplified by Arm-PCR using iRepertoire HTBI primers. Before sequencing, the PCR products underwent gel purification. Per the original workflow: A total of roughly 67 TRBV and approximately 15 TRBJ segments were identified across samples and were used for gene usage analysis of CDR3 amino acid clonotypes. COPE and FqMerger were used to merge the filtered high-quality paired reads into contigs. BLAST was used to align contigs to IMGT TRBV, TRBD and TRBJ reference genes, with CDR3 defined following IMGT. Highly expanded clones were defined as clonotypes with a frequency above 0.1%. Repertoire diversity was measured by Shannon entropy, and V-J evenness by the Gini coefficient. A clonotype was considered public if more than one individual shared it. The public reads were run again by TCRdb, first through fastp at Q25 and then through MiXCR, and only productive beta chains were kept. Rows with one shared CDR3 protein collapse into an entry with the most common genes and DNA. The V and J calls follow TCRdb's processing rather than the paper's. This sample comprises a few hundred thousand distinct CDR3 sequences, more than 20% of them detected only once. The ten largest clones represent approximately 30% of the sample.

There are many counts of this clonotype. No antigen is known for it. Within one base of it there is no much larger clone, and no base qualities were kept. The CDR3 measures 17 amino acids from cysteine to phenylalanine. Only the CDR3 part of the read is kept: 51 bases, read in frame from the first base. In the germline V gene, CDR1 corresponds to MDHEN and CDR2 to SYDVKM. The junction shows trimming of 4 bases on V and 4 bases on J, and the gene matches do not reach 7 bases of it. Sample time point, as interpreted from the label and publication: persistent/refractory GD, antithyroid drugs over 5 years with positive TRAb. For both TCR sequencing and RNA sequencing, RNA was extracted from PBMCs using TRIzol. Graves' disease was diagnosed according to American Thyroid Association guidelines. Recruitment of patients was carried out at an endocrinology department in Xi'an, China. From each patient, 7.5 to 10 milliliters of peripheral blood was collected into an EDTA anticoagulant tube. PBMCs were isolated by Ficoll Paque Plus density gradient separation without further T cell sorting. An Agilent 2100 Bioanalyzer and agarose gel were used to assess RNA quality, and a NanoDrop 2000 was used to measure RNA concentration.

General study outcomes and caveats: Sequencing and analysis were limited to the TCR beta chain. Persistent patients shared more public clonotypes among themselves (more than 2,500) than newly diagnosed patients did (approximately 970). Persistent Graves' disease patients showed lower TCR Shannon entropy and fewer highly expanded clones than newly diagnosed patients, suggesting clonal expansion. Persistent disease showed preferential use of TRBV28, TRBJ1-2 and TRBJ2-5, whereas newly diagnosed disease favored TRBV20-1 and TRBJ2-1. Because the primary lesion, thyroid tissue, could not be accessed, the study looked at peripheral blood alone. The small sample size was acknowledged by the authors as a limitation that may reduce accuracy.

The chain uses TRBV28 and TRBJ2-5, and TRBD2 aligns with 15 junction nucleotides. The TCR sequence derives from a woman between 40 and 50 years old with Graves disease. Donor details come from another sample of the same person, matched by shared clones. The sample in question was peripheral blood mononuclear cells (PBMCs), obtained when the disease was refractory, from a patient treated with antithyroid drugs. The CDR3 protein is CASSSPGLAGGGETQYF. The nucleotide sequence reads as follows: TGTGCCAGCAGTTCTCCGGGACTAGCGGGAGGCGGAGAGACCCAGTACTTC.